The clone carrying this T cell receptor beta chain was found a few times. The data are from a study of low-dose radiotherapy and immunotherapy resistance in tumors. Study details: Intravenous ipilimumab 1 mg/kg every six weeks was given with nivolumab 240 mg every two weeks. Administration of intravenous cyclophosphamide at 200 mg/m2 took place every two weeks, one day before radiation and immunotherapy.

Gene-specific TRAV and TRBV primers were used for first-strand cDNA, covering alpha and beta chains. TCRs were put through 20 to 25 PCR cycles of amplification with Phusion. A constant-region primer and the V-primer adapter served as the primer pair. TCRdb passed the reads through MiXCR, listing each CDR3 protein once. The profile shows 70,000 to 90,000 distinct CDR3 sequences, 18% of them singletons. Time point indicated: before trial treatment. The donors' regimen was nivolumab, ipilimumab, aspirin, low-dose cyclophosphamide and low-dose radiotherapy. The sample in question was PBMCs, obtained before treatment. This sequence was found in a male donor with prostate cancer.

CDR3 sequence reads: CASSYVTVRLPTEAFF. Written as DNA, the CDR3 is TGTGCCAGCAGTTATGTTACGGTCAGACTACCCACTGAAGCTTTCTTT. This chain links TRBV6-1 with TRBJ1-1; no reliable D call. Trimming removed 5 bases from V and 4 bases from J, with 20 bases in between. This CDR3 comprises 16 residues. From germline, CDR1 is MNHNS and CDR2 SASEGT.